Below are 19 T cell receptor beta chains sequenced from a single sample in a study of T cell responses to AZD1222 COVID-19 vaccine. TCRdb's table, derived via immunoSEQ multiplex PCR, lists solely in-frame clones and lacks some. This sample yields roughly 110,000 clones, of which 90% are seen a single time; roughly 8% belongs to the top ten. The specimen comprised peripheral blood, sampled 28 days after the second AZD1222 dose. The receptors here all came from an adult who received the AZD1222 COVID-19 vaccine.

J is TRBJ1-1 and V is TRBV4-1; no reliable D call. The germline CDR1 and CDR2 sequences are MGHRA and YSYEKL. Between the trimmed V and J ends, which lost 5 bases and 1 base, there was a span of 11 bases. This CDR3 is built from 14 residues. CDR3 loop: CASSLGWENTEAFF. Written as DNA, the CDR3 is TGCGCCAGCAGCTTAGGCTGGGAGAACACTGAAGCTTTCTTT.

The chain combines TRBV18 with TRBJ1-5; 9 bases map to TRBD1. V shed 3 bases, J shed 6 bases, and the junction held 6 bases outside the gene matches. The CDR3 totals 15 residues. Germline V gene lookup returns CDR1 KGHSH and CDR2 LQKENI. The CDR3 nucleotides read TGTGCCAGCTCACCTTCGGGACAGGGTATTCAGCCCCAGCATTTT. Translation: CASSPSGQGIQPQHF.

V and J are TRBV6-5 and TRBJ1-4, with a weak D call TRBD1 (5 bases). The ends were cut back, 5 bases at V and 8 bases at J, with 12 bases in the middle. The CDR3 consists of 13 residues. Germline-derived CDR1 and CDR2 are MNHEY and SVGAGI. In DNA form, the CDR3 reads TGTGCCAGCAGTCATGGGGACGGCGAAAAACTGTTTTTT. It codes for CASSHGDGEKLFF.

The chain couples TRBV7-2 to TRBJ1-5; D remains ambiguous. Germline CDR1 is SGHTA and CDR2 is FQGNSA. Trimming stripped 5 bases from V and 2 bases from J, with 13 bases between. There are 15 residues in the CDR3. For the CDR3, the DNA is TGTGCCAGCAGCCGTGATGTGGCCCGCAATCAGCCCCAGCATTTT. Translated, it gives CASSRDVARNQPQHF.

This clone was observed once. The V and J genes are TRBV5-1 and TRBJ2-2; D ambiguous. This CDR3 comprises 12 residues. V was cut by 2 bases and J by 7 bases, with 6 bases left in between. CDR1 SGHRS and CDR2 YFSETQ come from the germline V gene. The chain's CDR3 is CASSFTFGELFF. The CDR3 DNA sequence: TGCGCCAGCAGCTTTACTTTCGGGGAGCTGTTTTTT.

The chain has TRBV11-3 and TRBJ2-2, with 9 nucleotides matching TRBD2. Germline V lookup: CDR1 SGHNT, CDR2 YENEEA. CDR3 length: 14 amino acids. With V trimmed by 5 bases and J by 6 bases, 4 bases remained unmatched. The CDR3 region is CASSTGGGAGELFF. CDR3 nucleotides: TGTGCCAGCAGCACCGGCGGGGGGGCCGGGGAGCTGTTTTTT.

This clone was recorded once. The V call is TRBV7-3, the J call TRBJ1-1; D unresolved. This CDR3 comprises 12 residues. V was clipped by 4 bases and J by 8 bases, with 11 bases between them. Germline CDR1 and CDR2: SGHTA and FQGTGA. The CDR3, as DNA: TGTGCCAGCAGCTCCGATGGGCGGGAAGCTTTCTTT. It codes for CASSSDGREAFF.

The rearrangement links TRBV12-3 or TRBV12-4 to TRBJ1-1; D is undetermined. The CDR3 spans 13 residues. The V and J ends lost 5 bases and 8 bases respectively, with 15 bases between them. CDR3 region: CASSPQTGGEAFF. CDR3 in DNA: TGTGCCAGCAGTCCTCAGACCGGCGGAGAAGCTTTCTTT.

The CDR3 is CASSEAFYGYTF. CDR3 DNA: TGTGCCAGCAGTGAAGCATTCTATGGCTACACCTTC. The rearrangement links TRBV25-1 to TRBJ1-2; no definite D call. V shed 2 bases and J shed 4 bases, with 5 bases lying between them. Germline CDR1 is MGHDK and CDR2 is SYGVNS. The CDR3 is 12 amino acids.

This clone was seen a few times. This rearrangement joins TRBV9 to TRBJ2-7; D might be TRBD2 (6 bases). Germline CDR1 reads SGDLS; CDR2 reads YYNGEE. Trimming left V 0 bases short and J 3 bases short, with 10 bases between. The CDR3 loop spans 14 amino acids. The CDR3 spells CASSVGGGGYEQYF. The DNA for the CDR3 is TGTGCCAGCAGCGTAGGTGGGGGAGGCTACGAGCAGTACTTC.

The chain joins TRBV30 to TRBJ2-5; 8 bases match TRBD2. CDR1 and CDR2 from the germline V gene are GTSNPN and SVGIG (reference sequence). The CDR3 runs to 14 residues. V gave up 3 bases and J gave up 3 bases; unmatched junction bases: 6. The CDR3 sequence: CAWRLLAAEETQYF. The CDR3 DNA reads as TGTGCCTGGAGGTTACTAGCGGCCGAAGAGACCCAGTACTTC.

The chain is built from TRBV3-1 (or the pseudogene TRBV3-2) and TRBJ2-3, with TRBD2 as a possible D gene (6 bases). This CDR3 has 15 amino acids. Trimming pared 1 base from V and 2 bases from J, leaving 10 bases between. From germline, CDR1 is LGHDT and CDR2 YNNKEL (reference sequence). CDR3 in amino acids: CASSQGRGYTDTQYF. In DNA form, the CDR3 reads TGTGCCAGCAGCCAAGGCCGGGGGTACACAGATACGCAGTATTTT.

This chain's CDR3 is CASSLLGDEQYF. In DNA, the CDR3 is TGTGCCAGCAGTTTATTGGGGGACGAGCAGTACTTC. This chain uses TRBV27 with TRBJ2-7; D may correspond to TRBD1 or TRBD2 (5 bases each). The CDR3 runs 12 residues. The germline V and J ends were trimmed by 1 base and 5 bases, with 6 bases remaining between them. Per the germline V gene, CDR1 is MNHEY and CDR2 is SMNVEV (reference sequence).

This clone was found once. The chain combines TRBV7-2 with TRBJ1-4, with 7 bases that match TRBD1. V dropped 5 bases and J dropped 7; count of bases not matched to a gene: 10. In germline, CDR1 is SGHTA, CDR2 FQGNSA. This CDR3 is 15 amino acids long. The CDR3 DNA is TGTGCCAGCAGCCCAAGACAGGGTCCCGGTGAAAAACTGTTTTTT. This codes for CASSPRQGPGEKLFF.

This CDR3 reads CASITGQGGGYTF. Here the CDR3 DNA reads TGTGCCAGTATAACGGGGCAGGGAGGCGGCTACACCTTC. The V gene is TRBV19, the J gene TRBJ1-2; maybe TRBD1 (5 bases). The germline V gene encodes CDR1 LNHDA and CDR2 SQIVND (reference sequence). Trimming left V 7 bases short and J 8 bases short, with 17 bases between. The CDR3 is made up of 13 amino acids.

V and J are TRBV19 and TRBJ1-6; TRBD1 might be the D (6 bases). Germline V gene sequence: CDR1 LNHDA, CDR2 SQIVND (reference sequence). The CDR3 is 16 amino acids. V was shortened by 1 base and J by 7 bases, with 14 bases between the two germline ends. The CDR3 region is CASSIGGAGRNSPLHF. The CDR3 DNA follows: TGTGCCAGTAGTATAGGGGGGGCTGGAAGGAATTCACCCCTCCACTTT.

The gene calls are TRBV6-5 and TRBJ2-7; D is perhaps TRBD1 (5 bases). Germline values: CDR1 MNHEY, CDR2 SVGAGI. The CDR3 totals 16 residues. V was cut by 2 bases and J by 1 base, with 15 bases left in between. CDR3 coding DNA: TGTGCCAGCAGTTACCAGAAGGCAGGGTATTCCTACGAGCAGTACTTC. Protein sequence: CASSYQKAGYSYEQYF.

CDR3: CASRFDRGTYEQYF. The DNA of the CDR3 is TGTGCCAGCAGATTCGACAGGGGTACCTACGAGCAGTACTTC. V is TRBV3-1 (or the pseudogene TRBV3-2) and J is TRBJ2-7; 8 positions agree with TRBD1. V shed 6 bases, J shed 2 bases, and the junction held 6 bases outside the gene matches. Looked up from germline, CDR1 is LGHDT and CDR2 is YNNKEL (reference sequence). This CDR3 has 14 amino acids.

The J gene is TRBJ2-1, the V gene TRBV4-2, with 12 bases that match TRBD2. The CDR3 runs to 18 residues. Trimming at V came to 2 bases and at J to 6 bases, leaving 11 bases not matched to a gene. Looked up from germline, CDR1 is LGHNA and CDR2 is YNFKEQ. CDR3 sequence reads: CASSQLGRLAGELNEQFF. The CDR3 bases are TGTGCCAGCAGCCAATTGGGGAGACTAGCGGGGGAGCTCAATGAGCAGTTCTTC.